This TCR beta chain was sequenced for a study of blood T cell repertoires in COVID-19. In the study overall: Italy, Spain and the United States were the sources of the convalescent and acute COVID-19 samples. Nucleic acid was either cDNA or gDNA, and it came from T cells, B-cell-depleted T cells, or PBMCs.

The table came from immunoSEQ multiplex PCR; TCRdb's copy has only in-frame clones and leaves some out. The sample records 130,000 or so clones, 86% being singletons. This CDR3 spans 13 amino acids. V lost 3 bases and J 3 bases, leaving 6 bases between the germline ends. Germline V gene data show CDR1 as SGDLS and CDR2 as YYNGEE. This TCR derives from a man aged 40-49 years with acute or convalescent COVID-19. This chain joins TRBV9 and TRBJ2-2; no clear D. Sequenced input: peripheral blood. CDR3 in amino acids: CASSASYTGELFF. DNA for the CDR3: TGTGCCAGCAGCGCCTCCTACACCGGGGAGCTGTTTTTT.